This T cell receptor beta chain originates from a study of neurological immune-mediated disorders. Whole-study context: Relapsing-remitting disease was seen in about 90% of the roughly 34 multiple sclerosis patients, and secondary progressive disease was seen in 3.

There are many counts of this clonotype. What it binds is unknown. Each CDR3 protein gets one entry after TCRdb re-called the 5' RACE reads with MiXCR. The sample lists about 120,000 distinct CDR3 sequences, roughly 3.2% occurring once. Notes on the study in general: HTLV-1-associated myelopathy ranked highest for TCR clonal expansion and multiple sclerosis lowest, beneath healthy controls.

The receptor comes from a woman aged 25 to 39 with multiple sclerosis. Sample: PBMCs.

The CDR3 sequence: CASSRDRGIDEQFF. DNA of the CDR3: TGTGCCAGCTCACGGGACAGGGGGATCGATGAGCAGTTCTTC. This sequence joins TRBV18 and TRBJ2-1; 11 bases line up with TRBD1. J was trimmed by 8 bases and V by 4 bases; bases with no gene match: 4. Germline V gene sequence: CDR1 KGHSH, CDR2 LQKENI. CDR3 length: 14 amino acids.